This T cell receptor beta chain was found in a study of PD-1 blockade in classical Hodgkin lymphoma. Study overall: Patients were treated with nivolumab at 3 mg/kg, and this was given intravenously every 2 weeks.

In the case of this clone: Its matching antigen is unknown.

Time point reported: cycle 4 day 1 (C4D1), after less than 7 weeks of nivolumab. With no exception, relapse followed autologous stem cell transplantation in all patients, and brentuximab vedotin exposure varied. Per the germline V gene, CDR1 is MDHEN and CDR2 is SYDVKM. Trimming removed 4 bases from V and 6 bases from J, with 16 bases in between. The CDR3 contains 14 residues. Study-wide points: Unlike CD8+ TCR diversity, which did not rise significantly by C4D1, CD4+ TCR diversity did. Newly diagnosed patients were reported to exhibit reduced baseline TCR diversity relative to healthy donors.

Produced via immunoSEQ multiplex PCR; TCRdb's table is partial and in-frame only. Here the sample spans some 86,000 clones, about nine tenths being singletons. The clonotype was recovered from a human donor with classical Hodgkin lymphoma. The V and J genes are TRBV28 and TRBJ2-7, with D tentatively TRBD1 (6 bases). The specimen comprised peripheral blood mononuclear cells (PBMCs), sampled before the fourth cycle of nivolumab. The CDR3 DNA reads TGTGCCAGCAGTTACATGGGGGCTTGGGGCGAGCAGTACTTC. As protein: CASSYMGAWGEQYF.